The 27 T cell receptor beta chains given below trace back to one sample, sequenced in a study of OX40 agonist ivuxolimab in advanced cancers. Using immunoSEQ multiplex PCR, the repertoire was profiled, and TCRdb retains in-frame clones only, with some absent. Of some 72,000 clones listed, around 93% are singletons. The input for sequencing was CD4+ or CD8+ T cells sorted from blood, taken in a trial of the OX40 agonist ivuxolimab. The receptor source for this set is an adult with an advanced solid tumor such as melanoma, head and neck, liver or kidney cancer.

The chain couples TRBV7-2 to TRBJ2-5; 8 bases are shared with TRBD2. The junction had 13 bases not matched to a gene; V was cut back by 6 bases and J by 7 bases. Per germline, CDR1 SGHTA and CDR2 FQGNSA. The CDR3 has 15 residues. The DNA for the CDR3 is TGTGCCAGCAGGAGCACCGGAGGGGCGGGGGGGACCCAGTACTTC. Protein product: CASRSTGGAGGTQYF.

This clone was detected only once. V gene TRBV9 combines with J gene TRBJ2-7, with 11 nucleotides matching TRBD1. CDR3 length: 17 amino acids. Germline V gene data show CDR1 as SGDLS and CDR2 as YYNGEE. Unmatched junction bases numbered 12, after V lost 0 bases and J lost 7 bases. CDR3 protein: CASSVATAGQGESEQYF. In nucleotides, the CDR3 is TGTGCCAGCAGCGTAGCTACGGCGGGACAGGGGGAGAGTGAGCAGTACTTC.

The chain is built from TRBV5-6 and TRBJ1-1; the D is unclear. The CDR3 length is 15 residues. The germline V gene encodes CDR1 SGHDT and CDR2 YYEEEE. V was clipped by 4 bases and J by 0 bases, with 13 bases between them. The CDR3 region is CASSPAGRMNTEAFF. The CDR3 nucleotides are TGTGCCAGCAGCCCGGCGGGCAGAATGAACACTGAAGCTTTCTTT.

V usage is TRBV28 and J usage is TRBJ2-3; D unresolved. Germline V gene sequence: CDR1 MDHEN, CDR2 SYDVKM. The CDR3 extends over 13 amino acids. V was trimmed by 4 bases and J by 3 bases, leaving 8 bases between them. In DNA, the CDR3 is TGTGCCAGCAGTTCCCCACTTACAGATACGCAGTATTTT. It codes for CASSSPLTDTQYF.

The chain uses TRBV5-8 and TRBJ1-2; possible D gene TRBD1, 5 bases. Trimming left V 2 bases short and J 8 bases short, with 22 bases between. The germline gives CDR1 SGHTS, CDR2 YDEGEE. This CDR3 spans 16 amino acids. In DNA, the CDR3 is TGTGCCAGCAGCTTTGCGAGGGACTCGTTCCCGAGGGGCTACACCTTC. This encodes CASSFARDSFPRGYTF.

The chain is built from TRBV29-1 and TRBJ1-1; D is undetermined. The CDR3 covers 13 residues. Germline assignment: CDR1 SQVTM and CDR2 ANQGSEA. V lost 6 bases, J lost 0 bases, and 11 bases lay in between. The CDR3 DNA reads TGCAGCGTAGCCGGGGTTTTGAACACTGAAGCTTTCTTT. Protein: CSVAGVLNTEAFF.

The V call is TRBV7-2, the J call TRBJ2-4; 9 bases agree with TRBD1. The V and J ends lost 5 bases and 1 base, in that order; junction bases with no gene match: 6. CDR3 size: 16 residues. Germline loops: CDR1 SGHTA, CDR2 FQGNSA. CDR3 sequence (DNA): TGTGCCAGCAGCCCAACAGGGGGCCTGGCCAAAAACATTCAGTACTTC. This encodes CASSPTGGLAKNIQYF. The whole variable domain, filled in from reference TRBV7-2 and TRBJ2-4, reads GAGVSQSPSNKVTEKGKDVELRCDPISGHTALYWYRQSLGQGLEFLIYFQGNSAPDKSGLPSDRFSAERTGGSVSTLTIQRTQQEDSAVYLCASSPTGGLAKNIQYFGAGTRLSVL.

This chain joins TRBV5-6 and TRBJ2-5; D is uncertain. This CDR3 comprises 16 residues. Germline assignment: CDR1 SGHDT and CDR2 YYEEEE. V was trimmed by 2 bases and J by 1 base, leaving 15 bases between them. CDR3 nucleotides: TGTGCCAGCAGCTTATTCGGCAGAGAGATCCAAGAGACCCAGTACTTC. This codes for CASSLFGREIQETQYF.

The V gene is TRBV5-1, the J gene TRBJ2-1, with D possibly called TRBD1 or TRBD2 (6 bases each). V gave up 2 bases and J gave up 5 bases, with 11 bases separating them. CDR1 is SGHRS, CDR2 YFSETQ, per germline. This CDR3 is 14 amino acids long. The chain's CDR3 is CASSFTGANNEQFF. The CDR3 coding sequence is TGCGCCAGCAGCTTTACGGGGGCGAACAATGAGCAGTTCTTC.

The chain combines TRBV5-8 with TRBJ1-4, with D unclear. The CDR3 consists of 15 residues. The germline CDR1 and CDR2 sequences are SGHTS and YDEGEE. V gave up 4 bases and J gave up 7 bases, with 17 bases separating them. The CDR3 here is CASSAQLGRSEKLFF. As DNA, the CDR3 is TGTGCCAGCAGCGCCCAATTGGGTCGGAGTGAAAAACTGTTTTTT.

The chain links TRBV27 to TRBJ2-5; no firm D call. The CDR3 sequence is 10 residues long. V shed 7 bases and J shed 4 bases, with 4 bases lying between them. Looked up from germline, CDR1 is MNHEY and CDR2 is SMNVEV (reference sequence). CDR3 loop: CASTAETQYF. The CDR3 bases are TGTGCCAGCACCGCAGAGACCCAGTACTTC.

This clone was counted once. The gene calls are TRBV5-5 and TRBJ1-1; possible D gene TRBD1, 6 bases. Per the germline V gene, CDR1 is SGHKS and CDR2 is YYEKEE (reference sequence). The CDR3 consists of 15 residues. V lost 6 bases and J lost 1, with 16 bases in between. CDR3 DNA: TGTGCCAGCAAGATAATACAGGGTCCGAACACTGAAGCTTTCTTT. Translated, it gives CASKIIQGPNTEAFF.

This rearrangement joins TRBV28 to TRBJ1-5, with 7 nucleotides matching TRBD1. Unmatched junction bases numbered 7, after V lost 3 bases and J lost 5 bases. The CDR3 consists of 15 residues. The germline CDR1 and CDR2 sequences are MDHEN and SYDVKM. DNA of the CDR3: TGTGCCAGCAGTTTGGCCGGACAGGAAGATCAGCCCCAGCATTTT. This sequence encodes CASSLAGQEDQPQHF.

The J gene is TRBJ1-1, the V gene TRBV5-1, with TRBD1 identical over 7 bases. The germline gives CDR1 SGHRS, CDR2 YFSETQ. The CDR3 sequence is 15 residues long. The V segment lost 0 bases and the J segment 4 bases; nucleotides outside the gene matches: 6. Written as DNA, the CDR3 is TGCGCCAGCAGCTTGGCTGCGACAGGGACCACTGAAGCTTTCTTT. It yields the protein CASSLAATGTTEAFF.

This chain joins TRBV7-6 and TRBJ2-7; 7 bases align to TRBD2. This CDR3 is 15 amino acids long. With V trimmed by 3 bases and J by 0 bases, 5 bases remained unmatched. Germline CDR1 is SGHVS and CDR2 is FNYEAQ. In nucleotides, the CDR3 is TGTGCCAGCAGCTTTGGGCTAGCGGACTCCTACGAGCAGTACTTC. Protein product: CASSFGLADSYEQYF.

Points on this clone: One end of the junction does not line up with germline, which may come from a read error. This sample also contains other DNA sequences that code for the same CDR3. The V call is TRBV15, the J call TRBJ2-7, with 12 nucleotides matching TRBD1. Germline assignment: CDR1 LNHNV and CDR2 YYDKDF (reference sequence). This CDR3 region has 15 residues. CDR3 loop: CATSRGGQGAGEQYF. The CDR3 coding sequence is TGTGCTACCAGCAGAGGGGGACAGGGGGCCGGAGAGCAGTACTTC.

The CDR3 nucleotides read TGTGCCTCCCCGACTAGCGGGAGGGCCTATGAGCAGTTCTTC. Protein product: CASPTSGRAYEQFF. The chain recombines TRBV30 with TRBJ2-1, with 14 bases that match TRBD2. The trim removed 7 bases at V and 8 bases at J, leaving 7 bases unmatched. This CDR3 comprises 14 residues. Germline V CDR1 and CDR2: GTSNPN, SVGIG (reference sequence).

The chain joins TRBV6-1 to TRBJ2-3; 8 nucleotides agree with TRBD1. Germline CDR1 and CDR2: MNHNS and SASEGT. The CDR3 has 14 amino acids. J lost 4 bases, V lost 8 bases, and 8 bases had no gene match. CDR3 sequence: CASVDRGEADTQYF. The CDR3 coding sequence is TGTGCCAGCGTAGACAGGGGCGAGGCAGATACGCAGTATTTT.

The V and J genes are TRBV28 and TRBJ2-2; a possible D gene is TRBD1 (6 bases). The CDR3 runs to 17 residues. The germline V and J ends were trimmed by 6 bases and 0 bases, with 17 bases remaining between them. Germline CDR1 is MDHEN and CDR2 is SYDVKM. CDR3 in amino acids: CASSVKPGQANTGELFF. DNA for the CDR3: TGTGCCAGCAGCGTAAAACCGGGACAAGCGAACACCGGGGAGCTGTTTTTT.

The chain joins TRBV12-5 to TRBJ2-7; D ambiguous. Trimming took 5 bases from V and 1 from J, leaving 12 bases between them. CDR3 length: 14 residues. From germline, CDR1 is LGHNT and CDR2 FRNRAP. CDR3 nucleotide sequence: TGTGCTAGTGGTCGACAAGGATTTTCCTACGAGCAGTACTTC. Protein: CASGRQGFSYEQYF.

The chain couples TRBV11-3 to TRBJ2-3, with 7 nucleotides matching TRBD2. After removal of 5 bases from V and 0 bases from J, the junction contained 8 bases not matched to a gene. Per germline, CDR1 SGHNT and CDR2 YENEEA. CDR3 length equals 16 residues. Here the CDR3 reads CASSLGLPSSTDTQYF. CDR3 DNA: TGTGCCAGCAGCCTGGGACTACCTTCTAGCACAGATACGCAGTATTTT.

The chain recombines TRBV4-1 with TRBJ2-5; 10 bases map to TRBD2. This CDR3 is built from 17 residues. The trim removed 3 bases at V and 9 bases at J, leaving 16 bases unmatched. The germline gives CDR1 MGHRA, CDR2 YSYEKL. The CDR3 nucleotides read TGCGCCAGCAGCCAGGGGGGGCTAGCGGGAGTTTCAGGGGCCCAGTACTTC. It is translated as CASSQGGLAGVSGAQYF.

The chain is built from TRBV25-1 and TRBJ2-7; TRBD1 agrees at 10 bases. J was trimmed by 4 bases and V by 3 bases; bases with no gene match: 3. The length of the CDR3 is 14 residues. The germline V gene has CDR1 MGHDK and CDR2 SYGVNS. Written as DNA, the CDR3 is TGTGCCAGCAGTGACGACAGGGGGCGGTACGAGCAGTACTTC. Translated, it gives CASSDDRGRYEQYF.

The gene calls are TRBV6-5 and TRBJ1-2; 9 bases fit TRBD1. In germline, CDR1 is MNHEY, CDR2 SVGAGI. The CDR3 runs 15 residues. The V and J ends lost 6 bases and 8 bases, in that order; junction bases with no gene match: 13. As DNA, the CDR3 is TGTGCCAGCAGAGGGGACAGGGTATTATGGGGGGGCTACACCTTC. This encodes CASRGDRVLWGGYTF.

The rearrangement joins TRBV7-2 to TRBJ2-7; 9 nucleotides match TRBD2. Germline V gives CDR1 SGHTA, CDR2 FQGNSA. Trimming removed 1 base from V and 6 bases from J; junction bases left unmatched: 7. CDR3 length equals 15 residues. The CDR3 DNA follows: TGTGCCAGCAGCTTAGGGCGGGAGGGCCGTACCGAGCAGTACTTC. This translates into CASSLGREGRTEQYF.

J is TRBJ2-1 and V is TRBV6-5, with D uncertain. V lost 5 bases to trimming and J lost 4 bases, with 3 bases between them. CDR1 is MNHEY, CDR2 SVGAGI, per germline. This CDR3 spans 11 amino acids. The CDR3 loop is CASSKYNEQFF. CDR3 coding DNA: TGTGCCAGCAGTAAATACAATGAGCAGTTCTTC.

The V call is TRBV7-8, the J call TRBJ2-7, with no clear D. Germline CDR1 SGHVS, CDR2 FQNEAQ. This CDR3 has 11 residues. Trimming took 5 bases from V and 9 from J, leaving 11 bases between them. The CDR3 DNA reads TGTGCCAGCAGCCCTTTGTGGATGCAGTACTTC. Protein product: CASSPLWMQYF. Full variable domain (missing parts from reference TRBV7-8 and TRBJ2-7): GAGVSQSPRYKVAKRGQDVALRCDPISGHVSLFWYQQALGQGPEFLTYFQNEAQLDKSGLPSDRFFAERPEGSVSTLKIQRTQQEDSAVYLCASSPLWMQYFGPGTRLTVT.